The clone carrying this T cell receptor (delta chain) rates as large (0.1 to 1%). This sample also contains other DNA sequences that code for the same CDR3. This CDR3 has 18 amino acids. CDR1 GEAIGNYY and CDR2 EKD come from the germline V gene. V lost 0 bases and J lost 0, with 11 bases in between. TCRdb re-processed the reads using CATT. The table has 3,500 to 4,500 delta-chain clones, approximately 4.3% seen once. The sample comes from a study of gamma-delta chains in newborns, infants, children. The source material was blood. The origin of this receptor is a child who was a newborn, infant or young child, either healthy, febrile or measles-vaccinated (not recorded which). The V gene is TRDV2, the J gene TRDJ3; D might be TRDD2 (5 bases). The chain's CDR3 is CACDTVGPSSWDTRQMFF. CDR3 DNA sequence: TGTGCCTGTGACACCGTTGGTCCTAGCTCCTGGGACACCCGACAGATGTTTTTC.